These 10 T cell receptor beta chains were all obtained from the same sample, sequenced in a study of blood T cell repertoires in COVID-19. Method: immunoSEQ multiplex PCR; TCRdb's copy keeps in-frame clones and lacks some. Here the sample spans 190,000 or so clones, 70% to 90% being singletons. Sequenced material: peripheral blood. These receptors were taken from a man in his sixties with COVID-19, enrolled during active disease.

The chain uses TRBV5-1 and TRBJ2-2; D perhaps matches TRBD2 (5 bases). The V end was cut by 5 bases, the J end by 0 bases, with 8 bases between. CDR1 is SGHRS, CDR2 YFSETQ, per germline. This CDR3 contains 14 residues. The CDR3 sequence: CASRRGTNTGELFF. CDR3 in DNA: TGCGCCAGCAGGCGAGGGACGAACACCGGGGAGCTGTTTTTT.

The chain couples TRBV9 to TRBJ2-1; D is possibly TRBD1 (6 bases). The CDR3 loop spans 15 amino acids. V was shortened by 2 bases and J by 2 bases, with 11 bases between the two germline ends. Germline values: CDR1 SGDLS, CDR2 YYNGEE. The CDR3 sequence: CASSVQGSPYNEQFF. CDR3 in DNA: TGTGCCAGCAGCGTGCAGGGGAGTCCCTACAATGAGCAGTTCTTC.

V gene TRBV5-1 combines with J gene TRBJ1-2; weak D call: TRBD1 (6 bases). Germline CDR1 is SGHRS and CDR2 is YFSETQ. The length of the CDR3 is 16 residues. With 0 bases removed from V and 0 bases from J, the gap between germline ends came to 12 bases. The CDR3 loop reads CASSLGGQQTNYGYTF. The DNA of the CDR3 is TGCGCCAGCAGCTTGGGCGGACAGCAAACTAACTATGGCTACACCTTC.

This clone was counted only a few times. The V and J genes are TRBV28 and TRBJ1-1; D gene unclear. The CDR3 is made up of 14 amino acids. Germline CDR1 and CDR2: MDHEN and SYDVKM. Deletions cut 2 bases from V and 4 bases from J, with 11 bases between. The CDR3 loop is CASSLNGRSTEAFF. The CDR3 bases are TGTGCCAGCAGTTTAAACGGCCGGAGCACTGAAGCTTTCTTT.

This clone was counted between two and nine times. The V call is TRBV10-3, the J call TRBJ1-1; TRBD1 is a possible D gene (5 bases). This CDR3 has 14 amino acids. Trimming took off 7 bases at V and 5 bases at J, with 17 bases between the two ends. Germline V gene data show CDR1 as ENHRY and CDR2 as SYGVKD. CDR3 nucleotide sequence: TGTGCCATCACCGCCAGGGAGGAGGGGACTGAAGCTTTCTTT. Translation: CAITAREEGTEAFF.

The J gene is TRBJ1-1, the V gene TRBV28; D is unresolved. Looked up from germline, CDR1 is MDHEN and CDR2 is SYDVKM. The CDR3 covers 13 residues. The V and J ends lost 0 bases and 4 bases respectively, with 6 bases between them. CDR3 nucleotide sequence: TGTGCCAGCAGTTTATGGGCCGTCACTGAAGCTTTCTTT. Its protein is CASSLWAVTEAFF. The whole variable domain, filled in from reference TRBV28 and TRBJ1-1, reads DVKVTQSSRYLVKRTGEKVFLECVQDMDHENMFWYRQDPGLGLRLIYFSYDVKMKEKGDIPEGYSVSREKKERFSLILESASTNQTSMYLCASSLWAVTEAFFGQGTRLTVV.

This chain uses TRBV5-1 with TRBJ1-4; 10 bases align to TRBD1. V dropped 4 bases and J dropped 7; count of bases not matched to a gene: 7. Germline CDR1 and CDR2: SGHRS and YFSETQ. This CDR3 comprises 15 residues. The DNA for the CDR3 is TGCGCCAGCAGCAGACAGGGGGCGCGTGGTGAAAAACTGTTTTTT. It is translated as CASSRQGARGEKLFF. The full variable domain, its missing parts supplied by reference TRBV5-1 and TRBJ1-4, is KAGVTQTPRYLIKTRGQQVTLSCSPISGHRSVSWYQQTPGQGLQFLFEYFSETQRNKGNFPGRFSGRQFSNSRSEMNVSTLELGDSALYLCASSRQGARGEKLFFGSGTQLSVL.

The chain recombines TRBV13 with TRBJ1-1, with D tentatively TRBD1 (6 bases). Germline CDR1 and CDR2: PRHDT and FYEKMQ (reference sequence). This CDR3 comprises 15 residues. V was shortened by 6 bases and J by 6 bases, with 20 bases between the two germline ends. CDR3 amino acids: CASSPTLDRIPEAFF. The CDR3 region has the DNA TGTGCCAGCAGTCCTACACTCGACAGGATTCCTGAAGCTTTCTTT.

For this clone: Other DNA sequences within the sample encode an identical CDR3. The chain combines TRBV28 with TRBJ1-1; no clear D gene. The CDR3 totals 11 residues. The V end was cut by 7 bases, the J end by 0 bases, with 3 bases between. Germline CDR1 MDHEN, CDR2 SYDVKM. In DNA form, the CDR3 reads TGTGCCAGCACTCTGAACACTGAAGCTTTCTTT. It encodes CASTLNTEAFF.

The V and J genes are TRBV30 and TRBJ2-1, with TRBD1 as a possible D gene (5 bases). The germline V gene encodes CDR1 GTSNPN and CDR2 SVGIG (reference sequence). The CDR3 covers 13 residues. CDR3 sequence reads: CACYDSSYNEQFF. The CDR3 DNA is TGTGCTTGCTATGACAGTTCGTATAATGAGCAGTTCTTC.